This is a list of T cell receptor beta chains from one sample in a study of Graves' ophthalmopathy and Graves' hyperthyroidism. TCRdb re-called the multiplex PCR reads with MiXCR, one entry per CDR3 protein. The profile shows about 620,000 distinct CDR3 sequences, 22% of them singletons. Sequenced input: peripheral blood. Source of these receptors: a woman aged 18-29 years with stable Graves' hyperthyroidism. Some clones in this sample may be carry-over from other donors' samples. The CDR3 runs from the conserved cysteine through the conserved F or W. Each record gives: CDR3 length, D gene, clone size, J gene, V gene, CDR3 protein, CDR3 DNA. The D gene is left open where the match is weak. Clone size, where shown, is once, few, many, or a class for clones that have expanded.

>13|-|many|TRBJ2-2|TRBV19
CASSSGYTGELFF
TGTGCCAGTAGTTCGGGGTACACCGGGGAGCTGTTTTTT
>16|TRBD2|many|TRBJ2-5|TRBV6-2/TRBV6-3
CASSSSGGDTQETQYF
TGTGCCAGCAGTTCTAGCGGGGGGGACACACAAGAGACCCAGTACTTC
>15|TRBD2|-|TRBJ2-7|TRBV20-1
CSASPFLAGGYEQYF
TGCAGTGCTAGCCCCTTTCTAGCGGGAGGCTACGAGCAGTACTTC
>13|-|many|TRBJ2-7|TRBV19
CASRGGAVYEQYF
TGTGCCAGTAGGGGAGGCGCGGTCTACGAGCAGTACTTC
>15|-|many|TRBJ1-5|TRBV28
CASTSPYHSNQPQHF
TGTGCCAGCACCTCTCCTTATCATAGCAATCAGCCCCAGCATTTT
>12|-|many|TRBJ1-2|TRBV19
CASSPTGIGYTF
TGTGCCAGTAGTCCAACAGGGATTGGCTACACCTTC
>15|-|many|TRBJ2-7|TRBV6-1
CASSPPAETFYEQYF
TGTGCCAGCAGTCCCCCGGCAGAGACCTTCTACGAGCAGTACTTC
>15|-|-|TRBJ2-2|TRBV11-3
CASSFSGGVTGELFF
TGTGCCAGCAGCTTTAGTGGGGGAGTGACCGGGGAGCTGTTTTTT
>13|TRBD1|many|TRBJ1-1|TRBV29-1
CSAGGQAVTEAFF
TGCAGCGCCGGAGGACAGGCTGTAACTGAAGCTTTCTTT
>13|TRBD1|-|TRBJ2-7|TRBV6-1
CATQGPDPGEQYF
TGTGCCACACAGGGGCCCGATCCGGGCGAGCAGTACTTC
>15|-|few|TRBJ2-7|TRBV6-1
CASSEVGHLSYEQYF
TGTGCCAGCAGTGAAGTGGGACACCTTTCCTACGAGCAGTACTTC
>12|-|-|TRBJ2-5|TRBV5-1
CASSFQGETQYF
TGCGCCAGCAGCTTTCAGGGGGAGACCCAGTACTTC
>16|-|-|TRBJ1-6|TRBV4-1
CASSQGFRWGNSPLHF
TGCGCCAGCAGCCAAGGATTCCGATGGGGTAATTCACCCCTCCACTTT
>14|-|many|TRBJ2-2|TRBV6-1
CASLPDYNTGELFF
TGTGCCAGCTTACCGGACTATAACACCGGGGAGCTGTTTTTT
>14|-|many|TRBJ1-1|TRBV7-6
CASSLKGEYTEAFF
TGTGCCAGCAGCTTAAAAGGGGAGTACACTGAAGCTTTCTTT
>13|-|many|TRBJ2-2|TRBV2
CASRADNTGELFF
TGTGCCAGCAGGGCCGATAACACCGGGGAGCTGTTTTTT
>14|TRBD2|-|TRBJ2-5|TRBV11-2
CASSFPTSPETQYF
TGTGCCAGCAGCTTCCCGACTAGCCCGGAGACCCAGTACTTC
>15|TRBD1|-|TRBJ2-7|TRBV27
CASSSHLQGVYEQYF
TGTGCCAGCAGTTCACATCTACAGGGGGTCTACGAGCAGTACTTC
>14|TRBD1|many|TRBJ1-6|TRBV3-1
CASRRTGGGSPLHF
TGTGCCAGCAGGAGAACAGGGGGTGGTTCACCCCTCCACTTT
>15|-|-|TRBJ2-7|TRBV2
CASKGSPGATYEQYF
TGTGCCAGCAAAGGGTCGCCAGGGGCGACCTACGAGCAGTACTTC
>12|TRBD1|-|TRBJ1-1|TRBV6-2/TRBV6-3
CASREQGADAFF
TGTGCCAGCAGGGAACAGGGGGCTGACGCTTTCTTT
>14|-|once|TRBJ1-2|TRBV29-1
CSVEPNRANYGYTF
TGCAGCGTTGAACCGAACAGAGCTAACTATGGCTACACCTTC
>15|-|few|TRBJ1-5|TRBV28
CASSFLVSSNQPQHF
TGTGCCAGCAGCTTTCTGGTTTCAAGCAATCAGCCCCAGCATTTT
>17|TRBD2|many|TRBJ2-2|TRBV30
CAWSGLAGRWDTGELFF
TGTGCCTGGAGTGGACTAGCGGGAAGATGGGACACCGGGGAGCTGTTTTTT
>13|-|once|TRBJ2-7|TRBV24-1
CATSDSRFYEQYF
TGTGCCACCAGTGATTCCAGGTTCTACGAGCAGTACTTC
>15|TRBD1|few|TRBJ2-7|TRBV5-1
CASSLVSGTGYEQYF
TGCGCCAGCAGCTTGGTTTCGGGGACAGGGTACGAGCAGTACTTC
>15|-|few|TRBJ1-3|TRBV28
CASSLGQGLGNTIYF
TGTGCCAGCAGTTTAGGTCAGGGGTTAGGAAACACCATATATTTT
>15|-|many|TRBJ2-4|TRBV5-1
CASSTGEVAKNIQYF
TGCGCCAGCAGCACAGGGGAGGTAGCCAAAAACATTCAGTACTTC
>13|-|many|TRBJ1-2|TRBV20-1
CSARLRANYGYTF
TGCAGTGCTAGGCTCCGGGCTAACTATGGCTACACCTTC
>18|-|-|TRBJ1-1|TRBV11-2
CASSFLPVVGDVNTEAFF
TGTGCCAGCAGCTTCTTGCCGGTTGTCGGGGACGTGAACACTGAAGCTTTCTTT
>14|TRBD2|-|TRBJ2-7|TRBV4-1
CASSHPGLTYEQYF
TGCGCCAGCAGCCACCCGGGACTAACCTACGAGCAGTACTTC
>13|-|-|TRBJ1-5|TRBV6-2/TRBV6-3
CASKGDGIQPQHF
TGTGCCAGCAAGGGGGACGGAATTCAGCCCCAGCATTTT
>13|-|many|TRBJ2-7|TRBV12-3/TRBV12-4
CASGRGGIYEQYF
TGTGCCAGCGGCAGGGGGGGGATTTACGAGCAGTACTTC
>16|TRBD2|-|TRBJ2-5|TRBV14
CASSQDRGGDGETQYF
TGTGCCAGCAGCCAAGATCGGGGGGGCGACGGGGAGACCCAGTACTTC
>14|TRBD1|-|TRBJ1-6|TRBV12-3/TRBV12-4
CASSPRQGDSPLHF
TGTGCCAGCAGTCCAAGACAGGGGGATTCACCCCTCCACTTT
>15|-|many|TRBJ1-5|TRBV6-5
CASSSGGWGNQPQHF
TGTGCCAGCAGTTCAGGCGGCTGGGGCAATCAGCCCCAGCATTTT
>15|-|many|TRBJ1-5|TRBV28
CASSFSRGGNQPQHF
TGTGCCAGCAGTTTTTCCCGGGGAGGCAATCAGCCCCAGCATTTT
>16|TRBD2|few|TRBJ2-5|TRBV7-2
CASSLETSGRGKTQYF
TGTGCCAGCAGCTTAGAGACTAGCGGGAGGGGAAAGACCCAGTACTTC
>18|TRBD2|many|TRBJ2-7|TRBV20-1
CSARDPELAGGPSYEQYF
TGCAGTGCTAGAGATCCCGAGCTAGCGGGGGGGCCCTCCTACGAGCAGTACTTC
>13|-|many|TRBJ1-1|TRBV7-3
CASSLISGGEAFF
TGTGCCAGCAGCTTAATTTCCGGCGGTGAAGCTTTCTTT
>15|TRBD2|-|TRBJ2-2|TRBV6-1
CASILAGAATGELFF
TGTGCCAGCATCCTAGCGGGAGCCGCCACCGGGGAGCTGTTTTTT
>13|-|many|TRBJ1-2|TRBV7-8
CASSLAPRNGYTF
TGTGCCAGCAGCTTAGCGCCACGGAATGGCTACACCTTC
>16|TRBD2|many|TRBJ2-7|TRBV5-1
CASSLDIAGSSYEQYF
TGCGCCAGCAGCTTGGATATAGCGGGGAGCTCCTACGAGCAGTACTTC
>15|-|-|TRBJ2-5|TRBV6-1
CASSEARGLQETQYF
TGTGCCAGCAGTGAAGCAAGGGGCCTACAAGAGACCCAGTACTTC
>18|-|many|TRBJ2-6|TRBV3-1
CASSQDSGGHSGANVLTF
TGTGCCAGCAGCCAAGATAGTGGGGGCCACTCTGGGGCCAACGTCCTGACTTTC
>15|TRBD1|medium-sized|TRBJ1-1|TRBV6-5
CASRTTGTENTEAFF
TGTGCCAGCAGAACAACCGGGACAGAGAACACTGAAGCTTTCTTT
>15|-|-|TRBJ2-3|TRBV20-1
CSARVVVPSTDTQYF
TGCAGTGCTAGAGTCGTAGTTCCCTCCACAGATACGCAGTATTTT
>13|-|few|TRBJ2-5|TRBV20-1
CSASGGRQETQYF
TGCAGTGCTAGCGGGGGGCGCCAAGAGACCCAGTACTTC
>14|-|many|TRBJ2-7|TRBV27
CASSKGHRTYEQYF
TGTGCCAGCAGTAAAGGACACCGGACCTACGAGCAGTACTTC
>16|-|many|TRBJ2-4|TRBV6-5
CASSSTDSRAKNIQYF
TGTGCCAGCAGTTCCACGGACAGTAGAGCCAAAAACATTCAGTACTTC
>14|TRBD2|few|TRBJ2-2|TRBV20-1
CSARVGAGGGELFF
TGCAGTGCTAGAGTCGGCGCGGGGGGCGGGGAGCTGTTTTTT
>13|-|-|TRBJ1-1|TRBV6-1
CASKDQDNTEAFF
TGTGCCAGCAAAGACCAGGACAACACTGAAGCTTTCTTT
>14|-|many|TRBJ2-2|TRBV28
CASSPRLTTGELFF
TGTGCCAGCAGTCCACGACTTACAACCGGGGAGCTGTTTTTT
>10|-|few|TRBJ1-2|TRBV20-1
CSGRGYGYTF
TGCAGTGGGAGGGGTTATGGCTACACCTTC
>12|-|many|TRBJ2-5|TRBV29-1
CSVEARQETQYF
TGCAGCGTTGAGGCCAGACAAGAGACCCAGTACTTC
>12|-|many|TRBJ1-3|TRBV7-2
CASSLVGNTIYF
TGTGCCAGCAGCCTCGTTGGAAACACCATATATTTT
>13|TRBD1|-|TRBJ1-2|TRBV6-5
CASSWDRIYGYTF
TGTGCCAGCAGTTGGGACAGAATTTATGGCTACACCTTC
>14|-|many|TRBJ2-5|TRBV6-2/TRBV6-3
CASSYSSEQETQYF
TGTGCCAGCAGTTATTCAAGCGAGCAAGAGACCCAGTACTTC
>15|-|-|TRBJ2-7|TRBV6-5
CASSFPGGQGDEQYF
TGTGCCAGCAGTTTTCCGGGAGGGCAGGGGGACGAGCAGTACTTC